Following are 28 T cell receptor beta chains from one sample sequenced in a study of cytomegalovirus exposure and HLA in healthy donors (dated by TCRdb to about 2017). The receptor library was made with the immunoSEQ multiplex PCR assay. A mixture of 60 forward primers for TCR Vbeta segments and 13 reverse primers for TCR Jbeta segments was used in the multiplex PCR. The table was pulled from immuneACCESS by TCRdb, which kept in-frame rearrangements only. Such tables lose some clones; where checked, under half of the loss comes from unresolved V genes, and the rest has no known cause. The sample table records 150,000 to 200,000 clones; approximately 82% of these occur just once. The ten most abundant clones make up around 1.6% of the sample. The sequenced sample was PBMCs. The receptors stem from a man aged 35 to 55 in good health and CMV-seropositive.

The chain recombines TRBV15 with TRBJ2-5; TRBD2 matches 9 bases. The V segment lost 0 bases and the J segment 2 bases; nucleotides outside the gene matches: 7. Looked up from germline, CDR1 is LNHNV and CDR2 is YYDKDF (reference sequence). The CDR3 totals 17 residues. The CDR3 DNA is TGTGCCACCAGCAGAGATGGGACCCTAGCGGGGCAAGAGACCCAGTACTTC. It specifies CATSRDGTLAGQETQYF.

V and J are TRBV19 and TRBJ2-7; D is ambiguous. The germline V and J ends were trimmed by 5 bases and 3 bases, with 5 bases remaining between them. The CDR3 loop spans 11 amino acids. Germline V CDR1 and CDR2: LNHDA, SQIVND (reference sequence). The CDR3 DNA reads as TGTGCCAGTAGTGGCCTCTACGAGCAGTACTTC. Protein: CASSGLYEQYF.

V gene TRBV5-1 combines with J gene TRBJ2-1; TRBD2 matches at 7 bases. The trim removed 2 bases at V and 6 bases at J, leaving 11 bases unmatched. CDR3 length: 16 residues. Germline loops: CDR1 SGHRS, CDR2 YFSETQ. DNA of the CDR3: TGCGCCAGCAGCTTCAAGGCGGGTGGGGGGGGCAATGAGCAGTTCTTC. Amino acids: CASSFKAGGGGNEQFF.

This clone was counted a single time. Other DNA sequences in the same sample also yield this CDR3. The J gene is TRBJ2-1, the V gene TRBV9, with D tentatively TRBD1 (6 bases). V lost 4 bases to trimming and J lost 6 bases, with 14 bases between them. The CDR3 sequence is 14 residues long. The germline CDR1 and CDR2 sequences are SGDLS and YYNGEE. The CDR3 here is CASSLFSDSNEQFF. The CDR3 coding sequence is TGTGCCAGCAGCCTTTTTTCGGACAGCAATGAGCAGTTCTTC.

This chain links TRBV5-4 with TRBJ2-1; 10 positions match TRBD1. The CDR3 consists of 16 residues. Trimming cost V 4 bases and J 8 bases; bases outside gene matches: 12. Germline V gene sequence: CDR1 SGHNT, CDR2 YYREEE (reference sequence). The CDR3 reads CASSGGRQGAFYEQFF. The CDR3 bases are TGTGCCAGCAGCGGAGGCAGACAGGGGGCGTTTTATGAGCAGTTCTTC.

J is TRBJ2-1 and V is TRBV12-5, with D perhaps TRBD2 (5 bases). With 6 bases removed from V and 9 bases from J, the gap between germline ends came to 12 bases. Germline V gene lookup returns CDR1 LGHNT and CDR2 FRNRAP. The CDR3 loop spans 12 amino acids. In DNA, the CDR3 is TGTGCTAGTGGCATTAACGAGGGTGAGCAGTTCTTC. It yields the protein CASGINEGEQFF.

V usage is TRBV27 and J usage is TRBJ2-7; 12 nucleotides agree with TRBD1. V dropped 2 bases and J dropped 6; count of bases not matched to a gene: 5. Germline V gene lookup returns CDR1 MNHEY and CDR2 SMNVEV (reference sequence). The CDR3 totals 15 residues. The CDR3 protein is CASSLEGQGALEQYF. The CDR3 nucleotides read TGTGCCAGCAGTTTAGAGGGACAGGGGGCCCTCGAGCAGTACTTC.

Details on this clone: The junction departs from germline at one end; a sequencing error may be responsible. CDR3 bases: TGTGCCAGCACTTACCTCGGGACAGGGAATGGCTACACCTTC. Protein product: CASTYLGTGNGYTF. This sequence joins TRBV6-5 and TRBJ1-2, with 9 positions matching TRBD1. Per germline, CDR1 MNHEY and CDR2 SVGAGI. The CDR3 runs to 14 residues.

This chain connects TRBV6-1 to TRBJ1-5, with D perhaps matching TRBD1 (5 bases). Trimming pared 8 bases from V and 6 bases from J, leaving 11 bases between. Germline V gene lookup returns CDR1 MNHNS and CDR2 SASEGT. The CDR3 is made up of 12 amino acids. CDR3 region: CASGVGLQPQHF. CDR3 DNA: TGTGCCAGCGGAGTGGGGCTTCAGCCCCAGCATTTT.

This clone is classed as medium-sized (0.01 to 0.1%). As DNA, the CDR3 is TGTGCCAGCAGCTTCACAGGTCTTAATGGCTACACCTTC. Encoded protein: CASSFTGLNGYTF. The V gene is TRBV11-1, the J gene TRBJ1-2; tentatively, D is TRBD1 (5 bases). The CDR3 covers 13 residues. The germline V gene encodes CDR1 SGHAT and CDR2 FQDESV (reference sequence). V lost 3 bases to trimming and J lost 6 bases, with 11 bases between them.

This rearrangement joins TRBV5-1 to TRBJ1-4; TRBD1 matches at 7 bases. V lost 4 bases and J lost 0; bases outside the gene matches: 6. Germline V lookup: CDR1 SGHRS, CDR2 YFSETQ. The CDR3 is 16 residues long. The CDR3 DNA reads TGCGCCAGCAGCGCCGGGACAGTTGCAACTAATGAAAAACTGTTTTTT. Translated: CASSAGTVATNEKLFF. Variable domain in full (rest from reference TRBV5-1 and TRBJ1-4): KAGVTQTPRYLIKTRGQQVTLSCSPISGHRSVSWYQQTPGQGLQFLFEYFSETQRNKGNFPGRFSGRQFSNSRSEMNVSTLELGDSALYLCASSAGTVATNEKLFFGSGTQLSVL.

The CDR3 is CATRTSSGDSTDTQYF. The CDR3 DNA is TGTGCCACTAGAACGTCTAGCGGGGATAGCACAGATACGCAGTATTTT. This rearrangement joins TRBV15 to TRBJ2-3, with TRBD2 matching over 9 bases. This CDR3 region has 16 residues. CDR1 LNHNV and CDR2 YYDKDF come from the germline V gene (reference sequence). J lost 0 bases, V lost 9 bases, and 10 bases had no gene match.

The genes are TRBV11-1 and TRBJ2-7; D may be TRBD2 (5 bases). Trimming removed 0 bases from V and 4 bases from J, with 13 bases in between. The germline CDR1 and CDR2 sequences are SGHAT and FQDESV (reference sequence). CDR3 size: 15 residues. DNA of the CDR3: TGTGCCAGCAGCTTAGCTGAGGGAGAAAGGTACGAGCAGTACTTC. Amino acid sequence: CASSLAEGERYEQYF.

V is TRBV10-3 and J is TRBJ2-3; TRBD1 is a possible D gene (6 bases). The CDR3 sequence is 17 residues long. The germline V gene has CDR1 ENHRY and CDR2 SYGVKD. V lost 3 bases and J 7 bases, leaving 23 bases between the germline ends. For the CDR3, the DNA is TGTGCCATCAGTGATTTAGCGAACCTGAGACAGGTTCATACGCAGTATTTT. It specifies CAISDLANLRQVHTQYF.

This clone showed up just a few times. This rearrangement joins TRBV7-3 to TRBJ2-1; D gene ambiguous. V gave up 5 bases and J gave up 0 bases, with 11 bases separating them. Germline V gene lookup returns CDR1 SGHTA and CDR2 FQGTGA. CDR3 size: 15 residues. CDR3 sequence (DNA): TGTGCCAGCAGCCAATCGGGTAGCTCCTACAATGAGCAGTTCTTC. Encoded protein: CASSQSGSSYNEQFF. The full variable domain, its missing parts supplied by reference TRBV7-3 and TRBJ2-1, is GAGVSQTPSNKVTEKGKYVELRCDPISGHTALYWYRQSLGQGPEFLIYFQGTGAADDSGLPNDRFFAVRPEGSVSTLKIQRTERGDSAVYLCASSQSGSSYNEQFFGPGTRLTVL.

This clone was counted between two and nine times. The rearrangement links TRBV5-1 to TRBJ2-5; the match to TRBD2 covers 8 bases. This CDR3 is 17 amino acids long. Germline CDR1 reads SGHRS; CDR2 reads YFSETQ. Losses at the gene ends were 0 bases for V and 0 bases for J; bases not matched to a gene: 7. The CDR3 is CASSLVGGGGYQETQYF. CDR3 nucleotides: TGCGCCAGCAGCTTGGTTGGTGGCGGGGGGTACCAAGAGACCCAGTACTTC. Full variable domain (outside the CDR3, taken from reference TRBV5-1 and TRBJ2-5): KAGVTQTPRYLIKTRGQQVTLSCSPISGHRSVSWYQQTPGQGLQFLFEYFSETQRNKGNFPGRFSGRQFSNSRSEMNVSTLELGDSALYLCASSLVGGGGYQETQYFGPGTRLLVL.

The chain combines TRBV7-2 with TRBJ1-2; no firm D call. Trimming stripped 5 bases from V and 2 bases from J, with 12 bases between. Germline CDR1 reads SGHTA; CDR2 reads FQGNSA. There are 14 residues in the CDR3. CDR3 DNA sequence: TGTGCCAGCAGCCCGCATGGCGGGAACTATGGCTACACCTTC. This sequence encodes CASSPHGGNYGYTF.

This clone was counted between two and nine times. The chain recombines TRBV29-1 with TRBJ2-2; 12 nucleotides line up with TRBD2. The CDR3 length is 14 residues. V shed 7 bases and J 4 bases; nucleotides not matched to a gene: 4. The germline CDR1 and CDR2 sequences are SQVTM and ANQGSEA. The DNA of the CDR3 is TGCAGCGGGAGACTAGCGGGAGTCACCGGGGAGCTGTTTTTT. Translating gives CSGRLAGVTGELFF.

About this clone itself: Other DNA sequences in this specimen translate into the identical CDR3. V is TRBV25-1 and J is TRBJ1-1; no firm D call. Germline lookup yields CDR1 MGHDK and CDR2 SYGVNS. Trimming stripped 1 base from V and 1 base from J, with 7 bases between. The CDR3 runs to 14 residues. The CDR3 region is CASSESKRNTEAFF. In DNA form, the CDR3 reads TGTGCCAGCAGTGAATCAAAGAGGAACACTGAAGCTTTCTTT.

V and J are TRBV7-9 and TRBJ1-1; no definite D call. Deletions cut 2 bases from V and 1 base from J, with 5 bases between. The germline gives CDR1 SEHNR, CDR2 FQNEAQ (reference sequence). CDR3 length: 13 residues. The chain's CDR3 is CASSLTENTEAFF. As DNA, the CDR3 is TGTGCCAGCAGCTTAACTGAGAACACTGAAGCTTTCTTT.

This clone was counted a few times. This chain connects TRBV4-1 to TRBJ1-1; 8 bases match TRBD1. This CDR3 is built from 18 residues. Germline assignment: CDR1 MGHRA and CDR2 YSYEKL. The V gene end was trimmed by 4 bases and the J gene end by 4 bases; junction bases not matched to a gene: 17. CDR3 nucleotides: TGCGCCAGCAGCCCCCGGGACAGGTCCTCAATACGGGTCACTGAAGCTTTCTTT. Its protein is CASSPRDRSSIRVTEAFF.

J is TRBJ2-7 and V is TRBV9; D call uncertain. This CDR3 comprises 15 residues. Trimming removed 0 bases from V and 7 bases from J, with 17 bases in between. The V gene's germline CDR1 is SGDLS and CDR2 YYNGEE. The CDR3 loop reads CASSVDLFPSSEQYF. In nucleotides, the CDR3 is TGTGCCAGCAGCGTAGATCTGTTTCCGTCGAGTGAGCAGTACTTC.

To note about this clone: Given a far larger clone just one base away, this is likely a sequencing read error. CDR3 in amino acids: CASSGPGGASGANGLTF. The CDR3 nucleotides are TGTGCCAGCAGTGGCCCAGGGGGCGCCTCTGGGGCCAACGGCCTGACTTTC. This chain connects TRBV6-1 to TRBJ2-6; 8 bases are shared with TRBD1. The CDR3 consists of 17 residues. Germline V CDR1 and CDR2: MNHNS, SASEGT.

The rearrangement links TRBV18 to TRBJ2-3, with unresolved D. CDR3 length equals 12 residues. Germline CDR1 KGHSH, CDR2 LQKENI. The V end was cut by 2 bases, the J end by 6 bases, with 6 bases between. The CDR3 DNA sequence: TGTGCCAGCTCACCATATTTGGATACGCAGTATTTT. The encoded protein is CASSPYLDTQYF.

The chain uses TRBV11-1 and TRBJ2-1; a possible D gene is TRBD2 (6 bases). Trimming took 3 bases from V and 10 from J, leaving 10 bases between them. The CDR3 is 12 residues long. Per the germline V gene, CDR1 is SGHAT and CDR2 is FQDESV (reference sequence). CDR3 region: CASSLGLAEQFF. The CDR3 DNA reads TGTGCCAGCAGCTTGGGGCTAGCGGAGCAGTTCTTC.

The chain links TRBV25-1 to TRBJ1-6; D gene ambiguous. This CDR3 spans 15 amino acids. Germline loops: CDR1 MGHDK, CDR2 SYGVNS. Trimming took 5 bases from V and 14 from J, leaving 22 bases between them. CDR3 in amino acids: CASSLNSPPRESLHF. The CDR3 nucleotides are TGTGCCAGCAGTCTTAACTCGCCCCCTCGGGAGTCCCTCCACTTT.

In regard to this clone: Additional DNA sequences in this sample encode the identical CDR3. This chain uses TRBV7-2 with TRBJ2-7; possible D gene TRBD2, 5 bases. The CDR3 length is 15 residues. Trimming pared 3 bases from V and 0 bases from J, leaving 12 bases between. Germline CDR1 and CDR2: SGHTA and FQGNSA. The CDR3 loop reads CASSLASSSSYEQYF. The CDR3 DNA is TGTGCCAGCAGCTTGGCTAGCAGCAGCTCCTACGAGCAGTACTTC.

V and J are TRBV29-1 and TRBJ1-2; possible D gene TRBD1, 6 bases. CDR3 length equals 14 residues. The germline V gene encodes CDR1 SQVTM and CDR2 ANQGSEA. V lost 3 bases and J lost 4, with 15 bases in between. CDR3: CSVDQSGDPYGYTF. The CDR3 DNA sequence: TGCAGCGTTGATCAGTCAGGGGACCCCTATGGCTACACCTTC.